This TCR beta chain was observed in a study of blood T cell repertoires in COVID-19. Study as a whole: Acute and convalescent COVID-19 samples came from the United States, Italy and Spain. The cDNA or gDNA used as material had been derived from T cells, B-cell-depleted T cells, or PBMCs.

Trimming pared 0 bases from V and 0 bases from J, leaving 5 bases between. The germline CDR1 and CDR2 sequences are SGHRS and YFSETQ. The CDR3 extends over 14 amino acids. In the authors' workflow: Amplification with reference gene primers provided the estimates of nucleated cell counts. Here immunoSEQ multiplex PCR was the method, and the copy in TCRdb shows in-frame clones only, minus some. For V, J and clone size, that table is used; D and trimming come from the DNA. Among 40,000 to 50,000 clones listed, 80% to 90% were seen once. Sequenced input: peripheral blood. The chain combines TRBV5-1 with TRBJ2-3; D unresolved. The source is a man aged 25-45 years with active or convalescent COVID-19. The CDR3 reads CASSLVASTDTQYF. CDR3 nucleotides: TGCGCCAGCAGCTTGGTGGCTAGCACAGATACGCAGTATTTT.